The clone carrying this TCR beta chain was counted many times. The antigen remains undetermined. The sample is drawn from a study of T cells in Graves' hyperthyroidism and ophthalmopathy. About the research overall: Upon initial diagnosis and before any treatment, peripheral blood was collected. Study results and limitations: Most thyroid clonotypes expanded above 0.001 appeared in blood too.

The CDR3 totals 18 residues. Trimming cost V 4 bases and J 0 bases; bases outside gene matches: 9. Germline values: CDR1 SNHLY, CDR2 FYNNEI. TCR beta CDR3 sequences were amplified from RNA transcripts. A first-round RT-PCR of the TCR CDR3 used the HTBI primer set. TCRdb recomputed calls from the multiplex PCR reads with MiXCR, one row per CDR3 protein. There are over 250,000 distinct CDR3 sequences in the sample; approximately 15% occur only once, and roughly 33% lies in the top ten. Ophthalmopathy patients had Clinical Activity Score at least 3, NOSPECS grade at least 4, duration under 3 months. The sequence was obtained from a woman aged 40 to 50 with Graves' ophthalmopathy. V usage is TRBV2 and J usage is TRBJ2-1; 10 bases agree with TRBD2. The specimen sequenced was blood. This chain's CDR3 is CASSGNSGRTNSYNEQFF. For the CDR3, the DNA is TGTGCCAGCAGTGGTAATAGCGGGAGGACTAACTCCTACAATGAGCAGTTCTTC.